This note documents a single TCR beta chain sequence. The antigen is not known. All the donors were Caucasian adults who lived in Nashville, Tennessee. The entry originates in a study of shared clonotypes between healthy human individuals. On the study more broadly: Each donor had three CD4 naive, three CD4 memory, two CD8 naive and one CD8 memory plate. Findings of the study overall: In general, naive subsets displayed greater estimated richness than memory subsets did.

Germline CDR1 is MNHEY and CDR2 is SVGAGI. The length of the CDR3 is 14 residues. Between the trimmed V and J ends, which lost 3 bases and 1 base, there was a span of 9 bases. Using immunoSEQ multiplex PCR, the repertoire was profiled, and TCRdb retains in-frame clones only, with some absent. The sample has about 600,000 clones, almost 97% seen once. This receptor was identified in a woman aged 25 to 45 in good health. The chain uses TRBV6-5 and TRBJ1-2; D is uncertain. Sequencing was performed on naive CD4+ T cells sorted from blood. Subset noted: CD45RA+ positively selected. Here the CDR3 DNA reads TGTGCCAGCAGTTATGACGGCTTTAACTATGGCTACACCTTC. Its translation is CASSYDGFNYGYTF.